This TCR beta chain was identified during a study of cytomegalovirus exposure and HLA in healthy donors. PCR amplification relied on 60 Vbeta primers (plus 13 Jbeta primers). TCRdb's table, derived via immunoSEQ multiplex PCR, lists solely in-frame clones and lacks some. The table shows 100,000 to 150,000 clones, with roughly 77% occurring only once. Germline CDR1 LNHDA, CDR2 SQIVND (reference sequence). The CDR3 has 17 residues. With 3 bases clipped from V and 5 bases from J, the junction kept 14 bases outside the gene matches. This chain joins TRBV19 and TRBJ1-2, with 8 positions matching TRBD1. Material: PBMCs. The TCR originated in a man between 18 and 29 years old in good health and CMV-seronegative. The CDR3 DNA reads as TGTGCCAGTAGTATTGGGACCCGACAGGGGCATAATTATGGCTACACCTTC. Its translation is CASSIGTRQGHNYGYTF.